Listed below are T cell receptor beta chains from one sample, sequenced in a study of shared clonotypes between healthy human individuals. Clones were sequenced by immunoSEQ multiplex PCR, and TCRdb holds only the in-frame ones, with some missing. The data show about 2.1 million clones, around 93% seen once. Sequenced material: naive CD8+ T cells from PBMCs. The receptors stem from a young man in good health. Some clones in this sample may be carry-over from other donors' samples. Both conserved end residues are part of each CDR3. The D gene is left open where the match is weak. Expanded clones get a size class; other rows say once, few or many, or leave the size out.

v_gene	j_gene	abundance	d_gene	len	CDR3nt	CDR3aa
TRBV14	TRBJ2-7	.	TRBD1	18	TGTGCCAGCAGCCAAGATTCGGATTGGGGACAGGGACCCTACGAGCAGTACTTC	CASSQDSDWGQGPYEQYF
TRBV9	TRBJ1-3	.	.	16	TGTGCCAGCAGCACCCGAAGGGATTTAGCTGGAAACACCATATATTTT	CASSTRRDLAGNTIYF
TRBV18	TRBJ2-7	.	TRBD2	16	TGTGCCAGCTCACTAGGGACTAGCGGGAGGGTCCACGAGCAGTACTTC	CASSLGTSGRVHEQYF
TRBV28	TRBJ2-7	.	.	16	TGTGCCAGCAGTTTGTTGGAGGGACTTCACCCCTACGAGCAGTACTTC	CASSLLEGLHPYEQYF
TRBV9	TRBJ2-7	.	TRBD1	14	TGTGCCAGCAGCGCTCGGGACAGAGCCTACGAGCAGTACTTC	CASSARDRAYEQYF
TRBV7-8	TRBJ2-2	.	TRBD2	20	TGTGCCAGCAGCTACACTACGGGACTAGCGGGAGGGCCGGGCACCGGGGAGCTGTTTTTT	CASSYTTGLAGGPGTGELFF
TRBV28	TRBJ2-5	.	.	15	TGTGCCAGCAGTTTGCTCTCTACAGGCCGGGAGACCCAGTACTTC	CASSLLSTGRETQYF
TRBV5-7	TRBJ2-7	.	.	13	TGTGCCAGCAGCTCCCACGGGGAGTACGAGCAGTACTTC	CASSSHGEYEQYF
TRBV27	TRBJ1-1	once	.	13	TGTGCCAGCAGGCCAGGGTCTAACACTGAAGCTTTCTTT	CASRPGSNTEAFF
TRBV27	TRBJ1-1	.	.	14	TGTGCCAGCCAACCTTACCTTGGATTTCCTGAAGCTTTCTTT	CASQPYLGFPEAFF
TRBV28	TRBJ1-4	.	.	13	TGTGCCAGCAGTTTTCCCTTTATCGAAAAACTGTTTTTT	CASSFPFIEKLFF
TRBV6-1	TRBJ1-3	.	.	16	TGTGCCAGCAGTGATTATGTGGGGGCCGCTGGAAACACCATATATTTT	CASSDYVGAAGNTIYF
TRBV9	TRBJ1-2	.	TRBD1	14	TGTGCCAGCAGCCCAGGGACAGGGGGGAGTGGCTACACCTTC	CASSPGTGGSGYTF
TRBV7-2	TRBJ1-3	.	.	18	TGTGCCAGCACCTTCCACCCGCAGGACAGATCTCCCGGAAACACCATATATTTT	CASTFHPQDRSPGNTIYF
TRBV28	TRBJ2-7	.	.	14	TGTGCCAGCAGCCCCCGACTAGGGACCTACGAGCAGTACTTC	CASSPRLGTYEQYF
TRBV18	TRBJ2-7	.	.	14	TGTGCCAGCTCACCACCTGGACACTCCTACGAGCAGTACTTC	CASSPPGHSYEQYF
TRBV14	TRBJ2-5	.	TRBD1	15	TGTGCCAGCAGCCAAGATTGGAGACAGGGAGAGACCCAGTACTTC	CASSQDWRQGETQYF
TRBV4-1	TRBJ1-4	.	.	15	TGCGCCAGCAGCCAAGATGATGCGGGAAGCGAAAAACTGTTTTTT	CASSQDDAGSEKLFF
TRBV13	TRBJ1-1	.	.	13	TGTGCCAGCAGCCCGGGGTTGGCGCTGCGAGCTTTCTTT	CASSPGLALRAFF
TRBV9	TRBJ2-3	.	TRBD1	17	TGTGCCAGCAGCGTAGACCCCAGTAGGGGGCGGGTAGATACGCAGTATTTT	CASSVDPSRGRVDTQYF
TRBV7-7	TRBJ2-5	.	.	13	TGTGCCAGCAGCTTAGAACAGAGGGGAGAGCAGTACTTC	CASSLEQRGEQYF
TRBV7-7	TRBJ2-7	.	TRBD1	15	TGTGCCAGCAGCTTAGATCACACAGGGGCCTACGAGCAGTACTTC	CASSLDHTGAYEQYF
TRBV27	TRBJ2-7	.	TRBD2	16	TGTGCCAGCAGTTTAGTCCTTAGCGGGGGAGCCTACGAGCAGTACTTC	CASSLVLSGGAYEQYF
TRBV6-1	TRBJ2-7	.	TRBD2	13	TGTGCCAGCAGGGGGACTAGCAGCTACGAGCAGTACTTC	CASRGTSSYEQYF
TRBV18	TRBJ2-7	.	TRBD2	14	TGTGCCAGCTCAGGTCGGGGGGAACCCTACGAGCAGTACTTC	CASSGRGEPYEQYF
TRBV9	TRBJ2-7	.	TRBD1	15	TGTGCCAGCAGCGTAGGGACAGGGGGCACTTACGAGCAGTACTTC	CASSVGTGGTYEQYF
TRBV9	TRBJ2-7	.	.	15	TGTGCCAGCAGCGTAGGGTACAGAAACCCCTACGAGCAGTACTTC	CASSVGYRNPYEQYF
TRBV9	TRBJ1-1	.	TRBD1	15	TGTGCCAGCAGCACGTGGACAGGGCCCAACACTGAAGCTTTCTTT	CASSTWTGPNTEAFF
TRBV9	TRBJ2-5	once	.	14	TGTGCCAGCAGCGTAGGGGTAGGGAGGGAGACCCAGTACTTC	CASSVGVGRETQYF
TRBV6-1	TRBJ1-3	.	.	15	TGTGCCAGCAGTGAAAAGAGGTATTCTGGAAACACCATATATTTT	CASSEKRYSGNTIYF
TRBV2	TRBJ2-6	.	.	16	TGTGCCAGCACCATAATAGAAGTCTCTGGGGCCAACGTCCTGACTTTC	CASTIIEVSGANVLTF
TRBV18	TRBJ2-7	.	TRBD1	13	TGTGCCAGCTCACCGGGACAGATCTACGAGCAGTACTTC	CASSPGQIYEQYF
TRBV7-9	TRBJ2-1	.	.	16	TGTGCCAGCAGCCCCCCGAGTGGGGCTAGCGCGAATGAGCAGTTCTTC	CASSPPSGASANEQFF
TRBV13	TRBJ2-1	.	.	13	TGTGCCAGCCGCCAAGGGGGCTACAATGAGCAGTTCTTC	CASRQGGYNEQFF
TRBV27	TRBJ1-2	.	TRBD1	16	TGTGCCAGCACCCCTTACAGGGGGCTTTTTAACTATGGCTACACCTTC	CASTPYRGLFNYGYTF
TRBV6-6	TRBJ2-7	.	.	15	TGTGCCAGCAGTTACCCGCCAGGACCGGGTTCCGAGCAGTACTTC	CASSYPPGPGSEQYF
TRBV2	TRBJ2-7	.	.	12	TGTGCCAGCAGCGAAAACCGCTACGAGCAGTACTTC	CASSENRYEQYF
TRBV7-2	TRBJ1-1	once	.	14	TGTGCCAGCAGCTTGGCAGGCTGGGGCACTGAAGCTTTCTTT	CASSLAGWGTEAFF
TRBV11-2	TRBJ2-7	.	.	14	TGTGCCAGCAGCTTAGGGCCCGCCTACTACGAGCAGTACTTC	CASSLGPAYYEQYF
TRBV7-9	TRBJ2-6	once	.	12	TGTGCCAGCAGCATTGGGGCCAACGTCCTGACTTTC	CASSIGANVLTF
TRBV27	TRBJ2-7	once	.	14	TGTGCCAGCAGTTTAGGACTTTCCGGTTACGAGCAGTACTTC	CASSLGLSGYEQYF
TRBV4-3	TRBJ1-4	once	TRBD1	14	TGCGCCAGCAGCCCCAGGGGGGAGGGTGAAAAACTGTTTTTT	CASSPRGEGEKLFF
TRBV5-6	TRBJ1-5	.	TRBD1	19	TGTGCCAGCAGCTTGGCTGGGAACTCGGACAGGGGTGGGAATCAGCCCCAGCATTTT	CASSLAGNSDRGGNQPQHF
TRBV4-1	TRBJ2-1	.	TRBD2	14	TGCGCCAGCAGCCCCAGTGGCGGGAGGACTGAGCAGTTCTTC	CASSPSGGRTEQFF
TRBV5-6	TRBJ1-5	.	.	14	TGTGCCAGCAGCTCGCATTATAGCAATCAGCCCCAGCATTTT	CASSSHYSNQPQHF
TRBV10-1	TRBJ2-7	.	.	15	TGCGCCAGCAGTGAGTCGAAACGGGCCCGAAACGAGCAGTACTTC	CASSESKRARNEQYF
TRBV7-9	TRBJ2-7	.	.	16	TGTGCCAGCAGCTTGCCGAACCCCACTACAACCTACGAGCAGTACTTC	CASSLPNPTTTYEQYF
TRBV7-9	TRBJ2-1	.	TRBD1	18	TGTGCCAGCAGATCAGCCTCGGACAGGTTCTTCTCCTACAATGAGCAGTTCTTC	CASRSASDRFFSYNEQFF
TRBV29-1	TRBJ2-7	.	.	13	TGCAGCGTTGCCGACGGTCTCTCCTACGAGCAGTACTTC	CSVADGLSYEQYF
TRBV7-9	TRBJ2-7	.	TRBD1	15	TGTGCCAGCAGCTTATGGACAGGGGGTAACTACGAGCAGTACTTC	CASSLWTGGNYEQYF
TRBV7-9	TRBJ2-2	.	.	15	TGTGCCAGCAGCTTGATGCAGCCCTTTACCGGGGAGCTGTTTTTT	CASSLMQPFTGELFF
TRBV28	TRBJ2-5	.	.	15	TGTGCCAGCAGTCACCGACTGGGGGCAGGTGAGACCCAGTACTTC	CASSHRLGAGETQYF